This T cell receptor beta chain stems from a study of shared clonotypes between healthy human individuals. General study results and limits: With a few donors compared, 4.5% to 6.5% of naive CD4 clonotypes were shared. Richness estimates generally favored naive over memory subsets.

Original handling: ImmunoSEQ output held junction-only sequences without quality scores, so filtering differed. Clones were read by immunoSEQ multiplex PCR, and TCRdb kept only the in-frame ones, dropping some. V and J calls plus clone size are reproduced from that table; the DNA served to infer D and trimming. The table shows about 2.4 million clones, with more than 80% occurring only once. About this clone itself: As yet, its antigen is unknown.

The CDR3 extends over 15 amino acids. Germline CDR1 is SEHNR and CDR2 is FQNEAQ (reference sequence). The J segment lost 2 bases and the V segment lost 4 bases, leaving 5 bases of the junction unmatched. In the CD4+ fraction, cells were divided into CD45RA+ naive and CD45RA-negative memory subsets. Specimen: naive CD4+ T cells sorted from blood. The sample's subset: CD45RA+ positively selected. The TCR sequence derives from a young man in good health. This chain uses TRBV7-9 with TRBJ1-2; 9 bases agree with TRBD1. In nucleotides, the CDR3 is TGTGCCAGCAGCTCGGGCGGGACAGGGAACTATGGCTACACCTTC. Protein: CASSSGGTGNYGYTF.